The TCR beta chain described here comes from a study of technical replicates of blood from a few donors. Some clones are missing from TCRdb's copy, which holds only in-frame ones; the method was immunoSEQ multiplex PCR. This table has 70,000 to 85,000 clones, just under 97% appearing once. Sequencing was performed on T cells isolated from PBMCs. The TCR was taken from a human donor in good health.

In nucleotides, the CDR3 is TGTGCCAGCAGTGCCTTTGGGTCAGGGAAGTATGGCTACACCTTC. This codes for CASSAFGSGKYGYTF. The V gene is TRBV7-6, the J gene TRBJ1-2, with a tentative D call TRBD1 (5 bases). The CDR3 consists of 15 residues. V was clipped by 6 bases and J by 5 bases, with 19 bases between them. The V gene's germline CDR1 is SGHVS and CDR2 FNYEAQ.